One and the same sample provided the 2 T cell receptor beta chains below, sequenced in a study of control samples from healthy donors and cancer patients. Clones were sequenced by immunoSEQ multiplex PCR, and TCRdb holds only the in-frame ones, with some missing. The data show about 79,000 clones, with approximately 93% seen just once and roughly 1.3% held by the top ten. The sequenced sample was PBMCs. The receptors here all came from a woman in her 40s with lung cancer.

DNA for the CDR3: TGTGCCAGCAGCACCCGTGGGGCGAGCGGGGGGGCGAGCAATGAGCAGTTCTTC. Its protein product is CASSTRGASGGASNEQFF. The chain recombines TRBV11-3 with TRBJ2-1, with 10 positions matching TRBD2. CDR1 is SGHNT, CDR2 YENEEA, per germline. CDR3 size: 18 residues. The trim removed 5 bases at V and 6 bases at J, leaving 16 bases unmatched.

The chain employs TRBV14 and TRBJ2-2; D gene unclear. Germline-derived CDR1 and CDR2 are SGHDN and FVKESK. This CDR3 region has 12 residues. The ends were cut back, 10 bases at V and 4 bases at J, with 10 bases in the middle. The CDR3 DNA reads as TGTGCCACCATCTCCCCCACCGGGGAGCTGTTTTTT. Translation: CATISPTGELFF.